The 5 T cell receptor beta chains given below trace back to one sample, sequenced in a study of technical replicates of blood from four donors (dated by TCRdb to the late 2010s). The library relied on the immunoSEQ multiplex PCR assay. TCRdb limited this immuneACCESS table to in-frame rearrangements with V and J called. A share of clones is missing; checked studies link under half to unresolved V genes, and the rest is unexplained. Counted in this sample were roughly 90,000 clones; 94% of them appeared once. 0.2% to 0.3% of the sample lies in the top ten. The sequencing input was T cells isolated from PBMCs. These receptors all come from a human donor in good health.

The chain combines TRBV6-1 with TRBJ1-2; TRBD1 matches at 8 bases. The V gene end was trimmed by 7 bases and the J gene end by 8 bases; junction bases not matched to a gene: 12. The CDR3 length is 14 residues. The V gene's germline CDR1 is MNHNS and CDR2 SASEGT. The DNA of the CDR3 is TGTGCCAGCAACCCGGACAGGGCAAATGGCGGCTACACCTTC. As protein: CASNPDRANGGYTF.

The chain recombines TRBV6-1 with TRBJ2-7, with 9 bases matching TRBD1. CDR3 length: 15 residues. CDR1 is MNHNS and CDR2 is SASEGT in the germline V gene. Trimming cost V 7 bases and J 1 base; bases outside gene matches: 8. The CDR3 DNA follows: TGTGCCAGCACTGCGCATGGGACAGGGTCCTACGAGCAGTACTTC. The encoded protein is CASTAHGTGSYEQYF.

CDR3 nucleotide sequence: TGTGCCAGCAGCTTCCCAGAGGATTCCTACGAGCAGTACTTC. It codes for CASSFPEDSYEQYF. The chain combines TRBV11-3 with TRBJ2-7; D not certain. CDR3 size: 14 residues. Germline CDR1 reads SGHNT; CDR2 reads YENEEA. Trimming stripped 3 bases from V and 1 base from J, with 10 bases between.

The chain employs TRBV9 and TRBJ2-2, with D possibly matching TRBD1 (6 bases). CDR1 is SGDLS, CDR2 YYNGEE, per germline. V gave up 0 bases and J gave up 0 bases, with 12 bases separating them. CDR3 size: 17 residues. The CDR3 loop reads CASSVEGRQANTGELFF. For the CDR3, the DNA is TGTGCCAGCAGCGTAGAGGGGAGACAGGCGAACACCGGGGAGCTGTTTTTT.

The chain recombines TRBV6-1 with TRBJ1-1; no reliable D call. The CDR3 is 16 residues long. V lost 3 bases to trimming and J lost 8 bases, with 22 bases between them. CDR1 is MNHNS, CDR2 SASEGT, per germline. This chain's CDR3 is CASSDAFVTAGKEAFF. CDR3 nucleotide sequence: TGTGCCAGCAGTGACGCATTTGTAACAGCGGGAAAGGAAGCTTTCTTT.